Listed below are T cell receptor delta chains from one sample, sequenced in a study of in vitro expanded adult blood gammadelta T cells. These receptors have no known antigen. TCRdb reanalyzed the 5' RACE reads using CATT. The data contain several hundred delta-chain clones, around a quarter of them singletons. The source was gamma-delta T cells from peripheral blood expanded in culture, collected from an in vitro culture stimulated with zoledronate. The receptors originated from an adult in good health. CDR3s include the opening cysteine and the closing phenylalanine or tryptophan. Each record gives: clone size, J gene, V gene, D gene, CDR3 protein, CDR3 DNA. A D gene is named only where the DNA matches it firmly. Where a row states a size, it is once, few, many or the class of an expanded clone; other rows omit it.

abundance: medium-sized; j_gene: TRDJ1; v_gene: TRDV2; d_gene: TRDD3; CDR3aa: CACDTVGTGGYLYTDKLIF; CDR3nt: TGTGCCTGTGACACCGTCGGTACTGGGGGATACCTGTACACCGATAAACTCATCTTT
abundance: large; j_gene: TRDJ1; v_gene: TRDV2; d_gene: .; CDR3aa: CACDAVLPTGGSNTDKLIF; CDR3nt: TGTGCCTGTGACGCCGTCCTTCCTACTGGGGGCTCGAACACCGATAAACTCATCTTT
abundance: large; j_gene: TRDJ1; v_gene: TRDV2; d_gene: TRDD3; CDR3aa: CACDTLLGIRKTHDKLIF; CDR3nt: TGTGCCTGTGACACGCTTTTGGGGATACGTAAGACGCACGATAAACTCATCTTT
abundance: large; j_gene: TRDJ3; v_gene: TRDV2; d_gene: .; CDR3aa: CACDTLKAGSWDTRQMFF; CDR3nt: TGTGCCTGTGACACCCTAAAGGCCGGCTCCTGGGACACCCGACAGATGTTTTTC
abundance: large; j_gene: TRDJ1; v_gene: TRDV2; d_gene: TRDD3; CDR3aa: CACDEVTGGYLTDKLIF; CDR3nt: TGTGCCTGTGACGAGGTTACTGGGGGATATTTGACCGATAAACTCATCTTT
abundance: large; j_gene: TRDJ1; v_gene: TRDV2; d_gene: .; CDR3aa: CACDTLSGTDKLIF; CDR3nt: TGTGCCTGTGACACCCTTTCTGGGACCGATAAACTCATCTTT
abundance: large; j_gene: TRDJ1; v_gene: TRDV2; d_gene: .; CDR3aa: CACEELAILTDKLIF; CDR3nt: TGTGCCTGTGAGGAGTTGGCCATTTTGACCGATAAACTCATCTTT
abundance: .; j_gene: TRDJ1; v_gene: TRDV2; d_gene: TRDD3; CDR3aa: CACDTVMVGDRVPDKLIF; CDR3nt: TGTGCCTGTGACACCGTTATGGTGGGGGATAGAGTCCCCGATAAACTCATCTTT
abundance: medium-sized; j_gene: TRDJ1; v_gene: TRDV2; d_gene: TRDD3; CDR3aa: CACDTGLLGVLDKLIF; CDR3nt: TGTGCCTGTGACACCGGCCTACTGGGGGTCCTCGATAAACTCATCTTT